The 11 T cell receptor beta chains presented below share a single source sample, sequenced in a study of cytomegalovirus exposure and HLA in healthy donors. Primers: 60 Vbeta forward and 13 Jbeta reverse. TCRdb keeps only in-frame clones here, not all; method: immunoSEQ multiplex PCR. Of 130,000 to 150,000 clones detected, approximately 78% appear once; the ten largest clones hold about 3.2%. Specimen: PBMCs. These receptors all stem from a female donor in good health and CMV-seronegative.

This clone was detected once. The V call is TRBV7-6, the J call TRBJ2-5, with 14 nucleotides matching TRBD2. Germline CDR1 reads SGHVS; CDR2 reads FNYEAQ. This CDR3 is built from 19 residues. V lost 5 bases and J lost 9; bases outside the gene matches: 20. This CDR3 reads CASSRPGREPGLAGDAQYF. The CDR3 DNA is TGTGCCAGCAGCCGCCCCGGACGTGAACCGGGACTAGCGGGAGATGCCCAGTACTTC. The full variable domain, in which reference TRBV7-6 and TRBJ2-5 provide the parts outside the CDR3, is GAGVSQSPRYKVTKRGQDVALRCDPISGHVSLYWYRQALGQGPEFLTYFNYEAQQDKSGLPNDRFSAERPEGSISTLTIQRTEQRDSAMYRCASSRPGREPGLAGDAQYFGPGTRLLVL.

The genes are TRBV4-1 and TRBJ1-3; 8 bases are a match to TRBD1. V lost 0 bases and J lost 0; bases outside the gene matches: 7. Germline CDR1 MGHRA, CDR2 YSYEKL. This CDR3 is 18 amino acids long. CDR3 residues: CASSQDPRGRGSGNTIYF. CDR3 bases: TGCGCCAGCAGCCAAGATCCCAGGGGGCGGGGCTCTGGAAACACCATATATTTT.

This clone was found once. As the CDR3 is not closed by the conserved phenylalanine or tryptophan, this likely results from a read error. No DNA is shown, since the ends of the CDR3 on it are uncertain; the CDR3 is the one TCRdb lists. The chain joins TRBV28 to TRBJ2-3; the table assigns TRBD2, which was not confirmed against the DNA. Germline CDR1 and CDR2: MDHEN and SYDVKM. A total of 12 residues make up the CDR3, ends included. CDR3 residues: CASNTAASVVSY.

The chain recombines TRBV28 with TRBJ2-1; tentative D call: TRBD2 (6 bases). V lost 2 bases to trimming and J lost 6 bases, with 17 bases between them. Per germline, CDR1 MDHEN and CDR2 SYDVKM. CDR3 size: 16 residues. The CDR3 reads CASSLLATRQGNEQFF. The CDR3 DNA is TGTGCCAGCAGTTTACTAGCGACCAGGCAGGGCAATGAGCAGTTCTTC.

The chain couples TRBV29-1 to TRBJ1-1, with D unclear. Per germline, CDR1 SQVTM and CDR2 ANQGSEA. CDR3 length: 11 residues. V lost 3 bases, J lost 11 bases, and 13 bases lay in between. CDR3 DNA: TGCAGCGTTGATCGAGGAGGGCGGGCTTTCTTT. Its protein product is CSVDRGGRAFF.

Remarks on this clone: A read error is likely here: a far larger clone is one base away. The chain recombines TRBV5-1 with TRBJ2-7; 10 bases are a match to TRBD1. The CDR3 runs 16 residues. The trim removed 2 bases at V and 1 base at J, leaving 6 bases unmatched. The V gene's germline CDR1 is SGHRS and CDR2 YFSETQ. The CDR3 DNA follows: TGCGCCAGCAGCTTTGGCCGGGACAGGGGATCCTACGAGCAGTACTTC. Amino acids: CASSFGRDRGSYEQYF.

As to this clone: The sample contains more than one DNA sequence encoding this CDR3. The V gene is TRBV5-1, the J gene TRBJ2-7; no clear D. Deletions cut 0 bases from V and 3 bases from J, with 7 bases between. The CDR3 spans 13 residues. Germline V lookup: CDR1 SGHRS, CDR2 YFSETQ. CDR3 coding DNA: TGCGCCAGCAGCTTGGCTGGCAGCTACGAGCAGTACTTC. It yields the protein CASSLAGSYEQYF.

The chain links TRBV7-2 to TRBJ2-2; D possibly corresponds to TRBD2 (5 bases). Trimming shortened V by 0 bases and J by 4 bases, and 15 bases separated the two germline ends. The V gene's germline CDR1 is SGHTA and CDR2 FQGNSA. The CDR3 has 17 residues. The CDR3 region is CASSLAAARRGTGELFF. CDR3 DNA: TGTGCCAGCAGCTTAGCTGCCGCAAGACGGGGCACCGGGGAGCTGTTTTTT.

The rearrangement uses TRBV4-2 and TRBJ1-2; 10 bases are a match to TRBD1. Germline loops: CDR1 LGHNA, CDR2 YNFKEQ. CDR3 length: 16 residues. Trimming removed 4 bases from V and 7 bases from J; junction bases left unmatched: 12. CDR3 sequence: CASSPPSDRGEVGYTF. CDR3 nucleotide sequence: TGTGCCAGCAGCCCCCCCTCGGACAGGGGGGAGGTTGGCTACACCTTC.

The chain recombines TRBV5-8 with TRBJ1-3; D is unresolved. The germline V and J ends were trimmed by 0 bases and 1 base, with 11 bases remaining between them. The CDR3 loop spans 16 amino acids. Germline V gives CDR1 SGHTS, CDR2 YDEGEE. The CDR3 DNA reads TGTGCCAGCAGCTTGGTAGGCGGCAGATCTGGAAACACCATATATTTT. Its protein is CASSLVGGRSGNTIYF.

This clone has only a few counts. The chain carries TRBV18 and TRBJ2-3; D is perhaps TRBD1 (6 bases). V was pared by 3 bases and J by 7 bases, with 11 bases between. Germline values: CDR1 KGHSH, CDR2 LQKENI. The CDR3 contains 13 residues. The CDR3 sequence is CASSPPDSYTQYF. CDR3 nucleotides: TGTGCCAGCTCACCTCCGGACAGCTATACGCAGTATTTT.